The 7 T cell receptor beta chains given below trace back to one sample, sequenced in a study of preoperative IRX-2 immunotherapy in early breast cancer. Clones were sequenced by immunoSEQ multiplex PCR, and TCRdb holds only the in-frame ones, with some missing. Of tens of thousands of clones listed, 75% to 90% are singletons. Specified treatment: preoperative locoregional IRX-2 cytokine immunotherapy. This sample comprised lymph node tissue, obtained after IRX-2 immunotherapy. These receptor sequences come from a human donor with breast cancer.

This chain joins TRBV15 and TRBJ2-7; D perhaps matches TRBD1 (7 bases). The CDR3 loop spans 14 amino acids. Trimming shortened V by 3 bases and J by 5 bases, and 14 bases separated the two germline ends. Germline V gene sequence: CDR1 LNHNV, CDR2 YYDKDF (reference sequence). CDR3 amino acids: CATSRRGQRNEQYF. The CDR3 coding sequence is TGTGCCACCAGCAGGCGGGGACAGCGCAACGAGCAGTACTTC.

The J gene is TRBJ1-1, the V gene TRBV10-2; D not certain. Germline V gene lookup returns CDR1 WSHSY and CDR2 SAAADI. The CDR3 spans 15 residues. V was clipped by 0 bases and J by 1 base, with 9 bases between them. The CDR3 here is CASSESVLTNTEAFF. CDR3 DNA: TGCGCCAGCAGTGAGTCCGTACTTACGAACACTGAAGCTTTCTTT.

The V gene is TRBV29-1, the J gene TRBJ1-2; 8 bases match TRBD1. The germline CDR1 and CDR2 sequences are SQVTM and ANQGSEA. This CDR3 has 12 residues. V shed 5 bases, J shed 4 bases, and the junction held 3 bases outside the gene matches. In nucleotides, the CDR3 is TGCAGCGTTACAGGGGGGGGCTATGGCTACACCTTC. Translation: CSVTGGGYGYTF.

The chain combines TRBV7-8 with TRBJ2-7; unclear D gene. This CDR3 is built from 13 residues. In germline, CDR1 is SGHVS, CDR2 FQNEAQ. V lost 0 bases and J 4 bases, leaving 7 bases between the germline ends. The CDR3 here is CASSLATYYEQYF. The CDR3 DNA is TGTGCCAGCAGCTTAGCAACCTATTACGAGCAGTACTTC. Variable domain in full (rest from reference TRBV7-8 and TRBJ2-7): GAGVSQSPRYKVAKRGQDVALRCDPISGHVSLFWYQQALGQGPEFLTYFQNEAQLDKSGLPSDRFFAERPEGSVSTLKIQRTQQEDSAVYLCASSLATYYEQYFGPGTRLTVT.

The V and J genes are TRBV28 and TRBJ1-2; the D is unclear. With 5 bases removed from V and 4 bases from J, the gap between germline ends came to 8 bases. The CDR3 covers 12 residues. Germline CDR1 MDHEN, CDR2 SYDVKM. The CDR3 sequence: CASSKTAYGYTF. Written as DNA, the CDR3 is TGTGCCAGCAGTAAGACGGCCTATGGCTACACCTTC.

V gene TRBV11-3 combines with J gene TRBJ1-1; 8 positions match TRBD1. CDR1 and CDR2 (germline): SGHNT, YENEEA. The CDR3 runs to 16 residues. The V segment lost 3 bases and the J segment 3 bases; nucleotides outside the gene matches: 9. The CDR3 loop reads CASSFFQGAKDTEAFF. The CDR3 DNA sequence: TGTGCCAGCAGCTTTTTCCAGGGGGCTAAGGACACTGAAGCTTTCTTT.

This clone was seen more than once but under ten times. This chain links TRBV28 with TRBJ2-2; D remains unclear. The CDR3 loop spans 13 amino acids. V gave up 2 bases and J gave up 3 bases, with 4 bases separating them. CDR1 is MDHEN, CDR2 SYDVKM, per germline. The CDR3 protein is CASSLEDTGELFF. The CDR3 DNA sequence: TGTGCCAGCAGTTTAGAGGACACCGGGGAGCTGTTTTTT. The full variable domain, rest sourced from reference TRBV28 and TRBJ2-2, is DVKVTQSSRYLVKRTGEKVFLECVQDMDHENMFWYRQDPGLGLRLIYFSYDVKMKEKGDIPEGYSVSREKKERFSLILESASTNQTSMYLCASSLEDTGELFFGEGSRLTVL.